Below are 32 T cell receptor beta chains sequenced from a single sample in a study of blood T cell repertoires in COVID-19. Repertoires were generated with immunoSEQ multiplex PCR, while TCRdb's copy carries only in-frame clones and drops some. The sample has about 40,000 clones, around 80% seen once; the top ten hold about 25%. Sequencing was carried out using peripheral blood. These receptors came from a man older than 75 with acute or convalescent COVID-19.

V gene TRBV28 combines with J gene TRBJ2-7, with 9 bases lining up with TRBD1. CDR1 is MDHEN and CDR2 is SYDVKM in the germline V gene. CDR3 length: 14 amino acids. Trimming at V came to 2 bases and at J to 3 bases, leaving 2 bases not matched to a gene. In nucleotides, the CDR3 is TGTGCCAGCAGTTTAGGACAGGGGAGCTACGAGCAGTACTTC. It specifies CASSLGQGSYEQYF. Using reference TRBV28 and TRBJ2-7 for the parts outside the CDR3, the full variable domain is DVKVTQSSRYLVKRTGEKVFLECVQDMDHENMFWYRQDPGLGLRLIYFSYDVKMKEKGDIPEGYSVSREKKERFSLILESASTNQTSMYLCASSLGQGSYEQYFGPGTRLTVT.

This clone was observed a handful of times. This chain connects TRBV19 to TRBJ2-2; 7 bases are a match to TRBD2. Unmatched junction bases numbered 5, after V lost 5 bases and J lost 5 bases. The germline CDR1 and CDR2 sequences are LNHDA and SQIVND (reference sequence). CDR3 length: 14 amino acids. CDR3 nucleotide sequence: TGTGCCAGTAGTGGGAGGGATTTTACCGGGGAGCTGTTTTTT. Amino acid sequence: CASSGRDFTGELFF.

This clone was counted a single time. The chain couples TRBV11-2 to TRBJ2-1; 12 nucleotides match TRBD2. This CDR3 has 19 amino acids. After removal of 5 bases from V and 2 bases from J, the junction contained 13 bases not matched to a gene. Per germline, CDR1 SGHAT and CDR2 FQNNGV. As DNA, the CDR3 is TGTGCCAGCAGCCCCCGACTAGCGGGGGTGCTTAGGGCCTACAATGAGCAGTTCTTC. Amino acids: CASSPRLAGVLRAYNEQFF.

In its sample, this clone was seen a few times. V and J are TRBV4-1 and TRBJ1-2, with D unclear. V was trimmed by 4 bases and J by 4 bases, leaving 16 bases between them. This CDR3 has 15 residues. The germline gives CDR1 MGHRA, CDR2 YSYEKL. The DNA for the CDR3 is TGCGCCAGCAGCCCAACTTACGCAGGTCGCTATGGCTACACCTTC. Amino acids: CASSPTYAGRYGYTF.

The rearrangement joins TRBV7-9 to TRBJ2-7, with 7 bases that match TRBD1. Germline loops: CDR1 SEHNR, CDR2 FQNEAQ (reference sequence). V lost 1 base to trimming and J lost 5 bases; unmatched junction nucleotides: 5. There are 14 residues in the CDR3. CDR3 bases: TGTGCCAGCAGCTTAGGGCAGGGGGTCCACGAGCAGTACTTC. Translation gives CASSLGQGVHEQYF. The full variable domain, completed using reference TRBV7-9 and TRBJ2-7, is DTGVSQNPRHKITKRGQNVTFRCDPISEHNRLYWYRQTLGQGPEFLTYFQNEAQLEKSRLLSDRFSAERPKGSFSTLEIQRTEQGDSAMYLCASSLGQGVHEQYFGPGTRLTVT.

This chain uses TRBV7-2 with TRBJ2-3, with 7 bases that match TRBD2. From germline, CDR1 is SGHTA and CDR2 FQGNSA. The CDR3 covers 14 residues. With 4 bases clipped from V and 6 bases from J, the junction kept 7 bases outside the gene matches. CDR3 region: CASSSRLAGDTQYF. The CDR3 DNA follows: TGTGCCAGCAGCTCCCGACTAGCCGGTGATACGCAGTATTTT.

The rearrangement joins TRBV9 to TRBJ2-7, with D possibly matching TRBD1 (6 bases). The length of the CDR3 is 15 residues. Germline lookup yields CDR1 SGDLS and CDR2 YYNGEE. Trimming left V 4 bases short and J 0 bases short, with 14 bases between. The CDR3 reads CASSPSTGNSYEQYF. CDR3 nucleotides: TGTGCCAGCAGCCCCTCGACAGGTAACTCCTACGAGCAGTACTTC.

The chain is built from TRBV5-8 and TRBJ1-4; tentatively, D is TRBD1 (5 bases). V lost 0 bases and J 7 bases, leaving 10 bases between the germline ends. The germline CDR1 and CDR2 sequences are SGHTS and YDEGEE. The CDR3 sequence is 14 residues long. CDR3 region: CASSLARAGEKLFF. CDR3 sequence (DNA): TGTGCCAGCAGCTTGGCCAGGGCTGGTGAAAAACTGTTTTTT.

The chain is built from TRBV28 and TRBJ2-7; 8 bases align to TRBD1. Germline V gene sequence: CDR1 MDHEN, CDR2 SYDVKM. The CDR3 is 15 residues long. Trimming took 1 base from V and 4 from J; bases not matched to a gene: 6. The CDR3 protein is CASSLLGQGAYEQYF. For the CDR3, the DNA is TGTGCCAGCAGTTTATTAGGTCAGGGGGCATACGAGCAGTACTTC.

V gene TRBV5-1 combines with J gene TRBJ1-1, with D unresolved. Germline CDR1 is SGHRS and CDR2 is YFSETQ. The CDR3 spans 14 residues. Trimming removed 4 bases at V and 0 bases at J, with 10 bases between. The CDR3 here is CASSNGGVNTEAFF. The DNA for the CDR3 is TGCGCCAGCAGCAACGGCGGCGTGAACACTGAAGCTTTCTTT.

CDR3 protein: CASSQVQAGGTGELFF. The CDR3 DNA is TGCGCCAGCAGCCAAGTCCAAGCGGGAGGGACCGGGGAGCTGTTTTTT. The V and J genes are TRBV4-1 and TRBJ2-2; TRBD2 aligns across 10 bases. Per the germline V gene, CDR1 is MGHRA and CDR2 is YSYEKL. This CDR3 comprises 16 residues. V lost 1 base to trimming and J lost 5 bases; unmatched junction nucleotides: 4.

This sequence joins TRBV6-5 and TRBJ1-4, with 8 bases matching TRBD1. The CDR3 loop spans 15 amino acids. Losses at the gene ends were 0 bases for V and 6 bases for J; bases not matched to a gene: 3. The germline CDR1 and CDR2 sequences are MNHEY and SVGAGI. CDR3 nucleotide sequence: TGTGCCAGCAGTTACTCCCAGGGGGCACATGAAAAACTGTTTTTT. Its translation is CASSYSQGAHEKLFF.

The chain couples TRBV6-5 to TRBJ2-7, with D tentatively TRBD2 (5 bases). V was clipped by 7 bases and J by 4 bases, with 20 bases between them. Germline V gives CDR1 MNHEY, CDR2 SVGAGI. The CDR3 spans 15 residues. The CDR3 spells CASTITGITNYEQYF. As DNA, the CDR3 is TGTGCCAGCACCATCACCGGGATAACGAATTACGAGCAGTACTTC.

This clone was observed a few times. The J gene is TRBJ1-1, the V gene TRBV3-1 (or the pseudogene TRBV3-2), with D perhaps matching TRBD1 (6 bases). CDR3 length: 13 residues. Germline V gene data show CDR1 as LGHDT and CDR2 as YNNKEL (reference sequence). Deletions cut 6 bases from V and 0 bases from J, with 8 bases between. The CDR3: CASRGQMNTEAFF. In DNA form, the CDR3 reads TGTGCCAGCAGGGGACAAATGAACACTGAAGCTTTCTTT.

The CDR3 sequence is CASSFTFSDEQFF. The CDR3, as DNA: TGTGCCAGCAGCTTCACTTTCAGCGATGAGCAGTTCTTC. This chain links TRBV7-3 with TRBJ2-1; D call uncertain. The CDR3 loop spans 13 amino acids. The ends were cut back, 3 bases at V and 8 bases at J, with 11 bases in the middle. CDR1 and CDR2 from the germline V gene are SGHTA and FQGTGA.

This clone was seen a handful of times. The chain links TRBV5-5 to TRBJ1-1; D is unclear. Trimming removed 0 bases at V and 4 bases at J, with 7 bases between. Germline V lookup: CDR1 SGHKS, CDR2 YYEKEE (reference sequence). The CDR3 totals 13 residues. CDR3 region: CASSLGEPTEAFF. For the CDR3, the DNA is TGTGCCAGCAGCTTGGGGGAGCCCACTGAAGCTTTCTTT. The full variable domain, rest sourced from reference TRBV5-5 and TRBJ1-1, is DAGVTQSPTHLIKTRGQQVTLRCSPISGHKSVSWYQQVLGQGPQFIFQYYEKEERGRGNFPDRFSARQFPNYSSELNVNALLLGDSALYLCASSLGEPTEAFFGQGTRLTVV.

The CDR3 is CASSEYRDTDTQYF. CDR3 nucleotides: TGTGCCAGCAGTGAATACCGGGATACAGATACGCAGTATTTT. V usage is TRBV25-1 and J usage is TRBJ2-3; perhaps TRBD2 as D (5 bases). Germline CDR1 reads MGHDK; CDR2 reads SYGVNS. The CDR3 length is 14 residues. V gave up 0 bases and J gave up 3 bases, with 7 bases separating them. Based on the CDR3 plus reference TRBV25-1 and TRBJ2-3, the full variable domain is EADIYQTPRYLVIGTGKKITLECSQTMGHDKMYWYQQDPGMELHLIHYSYGVNSTEKGDLSSESTVSRIRTEHFPLTLESARPSHTSQYLCASSEYRDTDTQYFGPGTRLTVL.

This clone was counted a few times. The chain has TRBV12-3 or TRBV12-4 and TRBJ2-7; 7 bases fit TRBD1. The CDR3 is 13 amino acids. V lost 5 bases and J lost 6; bases outside the gene matches: 7. The CDR3 nucleotides are TGTGCCAGCAGTCAAAGACAGGGTTCCGAGCAGTACTTC. Residues: CASSQRQGSEQYF.

The chain recombines TRBV28 with TRBJ1-6, with TRBD1 as a possible D gene (6 bases). Trimming cost V 6 bases and J 5 bases, with 11 bases left between them. This CDR3 has 14 amino acids. Germline V CDR1 and CDR2: MDHEN, SYDVKM. For the CDR3, the DNA is TGTGCCAGCAGGGATAACAGGGATAATTCACCCCTCCACTTT. It translates to CASRDNRDNSPLHF.

The rearrangement joins TRBV6-5 to TRBJ1-3, with D perhaps TRBD1 (5 bases). V lost 5 bases, J lost 4 bases, and 9 bases lay in between. The CDR3 consists of 13 residues. Germline V gene data show CDR1 as MNHEY and CDR2 as SVGAGI. The DNA of the CDR3 is TGTGCCAGCAGTAGGGGAACCGGAAACACCATATATTTT. Amino acids: CASSRGTGNTIYF.

V usage is TRBV6-1 and J usage is TRBJ2-2, with 8 bases aligning to TRBD2. Germline V gene sequence: CDR1 MNHNS, CDR2 SASEGT. This CDR3 is built from 18 residues. J gave up 0 bases and V 0 bases, and 6 bases lay outside the gene matches. CDR3 DNA sequence: TGTGCCAGCAGTGAAGCGCTCGGGGGGGCTTCGAACACCGGGGAGCTGTTTTTT. This encodes CASSEALGGASNTGELFF.

CDR3 protein: CASSSRQGTDTQYF. The CDR3 bases are TGTGCCAGCAGTTCCAGACAGGGAACAGATACGCAGTATTTT. V gene TRBV6-5 combines with J gene TRBJ2-3, with 7 bases identical to TRBD1. The V and J ends lost 4 bases and 3 bases, in that order; junction bases with no gene match: 4. Germline loops: CDR1 MNHEY, CDR2 SVGAGI. The CDR3 spans 14 residues.

The chain carries TRBV5-8 and TRBJ2-3, with D tentatively TRBD1 (6 bases). Germline V CDR1 and CDR2: SGHTS, YDEGEE. This CDR3 spans 14 amino acids. Trimming shortened V by 3 bases and J by 1 base, and 9 bases separated the two germline ends. CDR3 sequence (DNA): TGTGCCAGCAGCTACGGACAGCGCACAGATACGCAGTATTTT. Protein: CASSYGQRTDTQYF. The whole variable domain, remainder taken from reference TRBV5-8 and TRBJ2-3, is EAGVTQSPTHLIKTRGQQATLRCSPISGHTSVYWYQQALGLGLQFLLWYDEGEERNRGNFPPRFSGRQFPNYSSELNVNALELEDSALYLCASSYGQRTDTQYFGPGTRLTVL.

Worth noting for this clone: Relative to the germline gene, one junction end is altered; a read error may explain this. The chain employs TRBV5-1 and TRBJ2-3, with 16 bases fitting TRBD2. From germline, CDR1 is SGHRS and CDR2 YFSETQ. CDR3 size: 15 residues. The CDR3 spells CASSYGTSGGARGNF. CDR3 nucleotide sequence: TGCGCCAGCAGCTACGGGACTAGCGGGGGGGCCAGGGGTAATTTT.

This rearrangement joins TRBV5-1 to TRBJ2-1, with D tentatively TRBD1 (6 bases). Trimming left V 0 bases short and J 0 bases short, with 7 bases between. Germline V gene lookup returns CDR1 SGHRS and CDR2 YFSETQ. The CDR3 runs 15 residues. CDR3 amino acids: CASSLAGASYNEQFF. In nucleotides, the CDR3 is TGCGCCAGCAGCTTGGCAGGGGCCTCCTACAATGAGCAGTTCTTC.

The chain recombines TRBV27 with TRBJ2-1, with 12 bases identical to TRBD2. The V gene's germline CDR1 is MNHEY and CDR2 SMNVEV (reference sequence). The CDR3 contains 15 residues. The junction had 7 bases not matched to a gene; V was cut back by 7 bases and J by 6 bases. CDR3 sequence reads: CASNHLAGGVNEQFF. CDR3 nucleotide sequence: TGTGCCAGCAACCATCTAGCGGGAGGGGTCAATGAGCAGTTCTTC.

CDR3 DNA: TGTGCCAGCAGCCATGGGACAGCCCTTAATGAAAAACTGTTTTTT. Translation: CASSHGTALNEKLFF. This chain connects TRBV6-6 to TRBJ1-4, with 7 nucleotides matching TRBD1. Trimming at V came to 6 bases and at J to 4 bases, leaving 8 bases not matched to a gene. CDR1 is MNHNY and CDR2 is SVGAGI in the germline V gene (reference sequence). The CDR3 loop spans 15 amino acids.

The chain has TRBV18 and TRBJ2-7; 7 bases align to TRBD2. The CDR3 runs 12 residues. V lost 6 bases and J lost 7; bases outside the gene matches: 6. The germline CDR1 and CDR2 sequences are KGHSH and LQKENI. The CDR3 protein is CASSRGRDEQYF. Written as DNA, the CDR3 is TGTGCCAGCTCTCGGGGGAGGGATGAGCAGTACTTC.

This clone occurred a few times. The J gene is TRBJ1-1, the V gene TRBV20-1; D gene unclear. This CDR3 comprises 11 residues. Germline-derived CDR1 and CDR2 are DFQATT and SNEGSKA (reference sequence). Between the trimmed V and J ends, which lost 5 bases and 8 bases, there was a span of 12 bases. CDR3 nucleotides: TGCAGTGCTCTCGGGGTTTCCGAAGCTTTCTTT. It translates to CSALGVSEAFF.

A single count supports this clone. V gene TRBV5-1 combines with J gene TRBJ1-2; 7 positions agree with TRBD1. Germline V gene sequence: CDR1 SGHRS, CDR2 YFSETQ. The CDR3 is made up of 14 amino acids. V gave up 2 bases and J gave up 7 bases; unmatched junction bases: 8. CDR3 residues: CASSLGQDQSGYTF. The DNA of the CDR3 is TGCGCCAGCAGCTTAGGACAGGATCAAAGTGGCTACACCTTC.

The chain combines TRBV29-1 with TRBJ2-3, with TRBD1 matching 11 bases. The V gene end was trimmed by 3 bases and the J gene end by 3 bases; junction bases not matched to a gene: 8. CDR3 length: 16 amino acids. Germline-derived CDR1 and CDR2 are SQVTM and ANQGSEA. CDR3 coding DNA: TGCAGCGTTGACGCTCCGGGACAGGGGGTTACAGATACGCAGTATTTT. Translated, it gives CSVDAPGQGVTDTQYF.

This clone was seen once. The chain recombines TRBV15 with TRBJ1-1, with D unresolved. The V end lost 0 bases, the J end lost 1 base, and 9 bases lay between the germline ends. Germline CDR1 LNHNV, CDR2 YYDKDF (reference sequence). The CDR3 extends over 15 amino acids. The CDR3 region is CATSRDLIPNTEAFF. The CDR3 DNA reads TGTGCCACCAGCAGAGATCTTATCCCGAACACTGAAGCTTTCTTT.